The 27 T cell receptor beta chains below were found in one sample sequenced in a study of T cell changes during pregnancy in multiple sclerosis. Here immunoSEQ multiplex PCR was the method, and the copy in TCRdb shows in-frame clones only, minus some. The sample contains 90,000 to 120,000 clones, around nine tenths of which appear only once. The source was peripheral blood, collected in the second trimester of pregnancy. These receptors were collected from a female donor with multiple sclerosis, enrolled in a pregnancy study.

V is TRBV5-6 and J is TRBJ2-7, with D tentatively TRBD2 (6 bases). This CDR3 spans 13 amino acids. Trimming removed 4 bases at V and 10 bases at J, with 18 bases between. The germline gives CDR1 SGHDT, CDR2 YYEEEE. CDR3 sequence reads: CASSMILSGPQYF. In nucleotides, the CDR3 is TGTGCCAGCAGCATGATCCTTAGCGGACCACAGTACTTC.

This rearrangement joins TRBV10-3 to TRBJ2-1, with 11 positions matching TRBD2. The germline V gene encodes CDR1 ENHRY and CDR2 SYGVKD. The CDR3 has 15 residues. Trimming removed 6 bases from V and 5 bases from J; junction bases left unmatched: 6. This CDR3 reads CAISTTSGGNNEQFF. The CDR3 DNA reads TGTGCCATCAGCACAACTAGCGGGGGTAACAATGAGCAGTTCTTC.

This clone has just one count. The chain's CDR3 is CASSPGTVNSNQPQHF. CDR3 nucleotide sequence: TGTGCCAGCAGCCCCGGGACAGTTAATAGCAATCAGCCCCAGCATTTT. The chain has TRBV5-8 and TRBJ1-5; 7 bases agree with TRBD1. Germline V gene lookup returns CDR1 SGHTS and CDR2 YDEGEE. V shed 4 bases and J 0 bases; nucleotides not matched to a gene: 7. The CDR3 is 16 residues long.

The chain is built from TRBV5-1 and TRBJ1-1; TRBD1 aligns across 7 bases. With V trimmed by 0 bases and J by 1 base, 3 bases remained unmatched. The CDR3 length is 15 residues. Per germline, CDR1 SGHRS and CDR2 YFSETQ. The CDR3 loop is CASSLVAGGNTEAFF. The CDR3, as DNA: TGCGCCAGCAGCTTGGTTGCAGGGGGGAACACTGAAGCTTTCTTT.

V usage is TRBV2 and J usage is TRBJ2-5; no definite D call. Germline lookup yields CDR1 SNHLY and CDR2 FYNNEI. This CDR3 is 13 amino acids long. The ends were cut back, 6 bases at V and 5 bases at J, with 13 bases in the middle. This CDR3 reads CASRSTHSETQYF. CDR3 DNA sequence: TGTGCCAGCAGGTCGACACATTCGGAGACCCAGTACTTC.

The chain joins TRBV19 to TRBJ1-5; D uncertain. Trimming removed 6 bases from V and 0 bases from J, with 12 bases in between. Germline V gene sequence: CDR1 LNHDA, CDR2 SQIVND (reference sequence). CDR3 length: 15 amino acids. CDR3 sequence (DNA): TGTGCCAGTAGCTCTGACGGGTATAGCAATCAGCCCCAGCATTTT. Residues: CASSSDGYSNQPQHF.

The chain is built from TRBV15 and TRBJ1-1; D not certain. Germline assignment: CDR1 LNHNV and CDR2 YYDKDF (reference sequence). This CDR3 is built from 15 residues. Trimming shortened V by 0 bases and J by 0 bases, and 8 bases separated the two germline ends. The CDR3 region has the DNA TGTGCCACCAGCAGAGAGGCACGCATGAACACTGAAGCTTTCTTT. It is translated as CATSREARMNTEAFF.

The chain has TRBV7-9 and TRBJ2-5, with D possibly matching TRBD2 (5 bases). V lost 8 bases, J lost 0 bases, and 13 bases lay in between. The germline gives CDR1 SEHNR, CDR2 FQNEAQ (reference sequence). There are 14 residues in the CDR3. CDR3 sequence reads: CASASGGYQETQYF. CDR3 DNA: TGTGCCAGCGCGTCGGGCGGGTACCAAGAGACCCAGTACTTC.

In DNA form, the CDR3 reads TGTGCCAGCAGTGAAGGGCAACAGGGGTGGCCCTACGAGCAGTACTTC. It translates to CASSEGQQGWPYEQYF. The chain combines TRBV6-1 with TRBJ2-7; 7 bases match TRBD1. The CDR3 length is 16 residues. Germline-derived CDR1 and CDR2 are MNHNS and SASEGT. The junction had 8 bases not matched to a gene; V was cut back by 1 base and J by 2 bases.

The chain couples TRBV2 to TRBJ2-1; 9 bases agree with TRBD1. Trimming removed 5 bases from V and 8 bases from J; junction bases left unmatched: 13. The CDR3 runs to 16 residues. CDR1 is SNHLY and CDR2 is FYNNEI in the germline V gene. This CDR3 reads CASSTRQGGKVDEQFF. As DNA, the CDR3 is TGTGCCAGCAGTACGAGACAGGGGGGGAAGGTCGATGAGCAGTTCTTC.

The rearrangement uses TRBV15 and TRBJ1-5; TRBD1 matches at 8 bases. CDR1 and CDR2 (germline): LNHNV, YYDKDF (reference sequence). The CDR3 totals 15 residues. The V segment lost 0 bases and the J segment 8 bases; nucleotides outside the gene matches: 6. The CDR3, as DNA: TGTGCCACCAGCAGAGACAGGGGGCCAATGGAGCCCCAGCATTTT. Translating it yields CATSRDRGPMEPQHF.

CDR3 sequence (DNA): TGTGCCAGCAGCTTAAACACAGGGGGCGTCGGCTATGGCTACACCTTC. It codes for CASSLNTGGVGYGYTF. The chain has TRBV7-3 and TRBJ1-2, with 9 bases aligning to TRBD1. CDR1 and CDR2 from the germline V gene are SGHTA and FQGTGA. With V trimmed by 1 base and J by 4 bases, 7 bases remained unmatched. The CDR3 spans 16 residues.

The chain is built from TRBV7-3 and TRBJ1-2; D is perhaps TRBD1 (5 bases). CDR3 length: 15 amino acids. CDR1 is SGHTA, CDR2 FQGTGA, per germline. V lost 5 bases to trimming and J lost 5 bases, with 18 bases between them. CDR3 sequence reads: CASSPGGGKIYGYTF. The DNA of the CDR3 is TGTGCCAGCAGCCCCGGGGGAGGGAAGATTTATGGCTACACCTTC.

The rearrangement joins TRBV28 to TRBJ1-5; 9 nucleotides line up with TRBD1. Germline V gives CDR1 MDHEN, CDR2 SYDVKM. The length of the CDR3 is 14 residues. The V and J ends lost 6 bases and 0 bases, in that order; junction bases with no gene match: 0. The CDR3 loop is CASRGQGSNQPQHF. The CDR3 DNA reads TGTGCCAGCAGGGGACAGGGTAGCAATCAGCCCCAGCATTTT.

The CDR3 nucleotides are TGTGCCAGCTCACCTCAACAGGGGACCACAGCTGGAAACACCATATATTTT. Translating it yields CASSPQQGTTAGNTIYF. The J gene is TRBJ1-3, the V gene TRBV18; TRBD1 aligns across 7 bases. The CDR3 totals 17 residues. The V gene end was trimmed by 3 bases and the J gene end by 2 bases; junction bases not matched to a gene: 10. In germline, CDR1 is KGHSH, CDR2 LQKENI.

CDR3 residues: CASSGILAGGYTDTQYF. The DNA for the CDR3 is TGTGCCAGCAGTGGAATACTAGCGGGGGGATACACAGATACGCAGTATTTT. The chain carries TRBV6-1 and TRBJ2-3, with 12 bases that match TRBD2. With V trimmed by 4 bases and J by 2 bases, 7 bases remained unmatched. Per germline, CDR1 MNHNS and CDR2 SASEGT. This CDR3 comprises 17 residues.

V usage is TRBV4-2 and J usage is TRBJ1-5; no clear D gene. Germline V gene lookup returns CDR1 LGHNA and CDR2 YNFKEQ. Trimming took off 0 bases at V and 1 base at J, with 7 bases between the two ends. CDR3 length: 15 residues. CDR3 amino acids: CASSQDLLSNQPQHF. CDR3 bases: TGTGCCAGCAGCCAAGATCTTCTAAGCAATCAGCCCCAGCATTTT.

This clone was recorded once. The gene calls are TRBV4-2 and TRBJ2-2; the match to TRBD2 covers 7 bases. The V and J ends lost 4 bases and 1 base, in that order; junction bases with no gene match: 6. The CDR3 runs 16 residues. CDR1 and CDR2 (germline): LGHNA, YNFKEQ. DNA of the CDR3: TGTGCCAGCAGCCCTTGGGTAGCGGGGAACACCGGGGAGCTGTTTTTT. Its translation is CASSPWVAGNTGELFF.

This clone was seen only once. The chain combines TRBV4-2 with TRBJ2-2; TRBD1 is a possible D gene (6 bases). The V end lost 4 bases, the J end lost 5 bases, and 17 bases lay between the germline ends. Germline lookup yields CDR1 LGHNA and CDR2 YNFKEQ. This CDR3 is built from 16 residues. The CDR3 nucleotides are TGTGCCAGCAGCCCCCGCACCGGAAGGGGGACCGGGGAGCTGTTTTTT. This encodes CASSPRTGRGTGELFF.

The chain is built from TRBV19 and TRBJ2-3; D perhaps matches TRBD1 (6 bases). CDR3 size: 14 residues. Per germline, CDR1 LNHDA and CDR2 SQIVND (reference sequence). Trimming stripped 3 bases from V and 5 bases from J, with 12 bases between. The CDR3 region is CASSIWGRVDTQYF. CDR3 DNA: TGTGCCAGTAGTATCTGGGGGCGAGTAGATACGCAGTATTTT.

The V call is TRBV10-2, the J call TRBJ2-7; D is unresolved. The CDR3 loop spans 11 amino acids. The V gene lost 2 bases and the J gene lost 4 bases, with 3 bases spanning the gap. In germline, CDR1 is WSHSY, CDR2 SAAADI. CDR3 region: CASSERYEQYF. CDR3 nucleotide sequence: TGCGCCAGCAGTGAGCGGTACGAGCAGTACTTC.

This chain connects TRBV5-1 to TRBJ2-1; possibly TRBD2 for D (7 bases). The CDR3 sequence is 16 residues long. CDR1 is SGHRS, CDR2 YFSETQ, per germline. Trimming took 0 bases from V and 8 from J, leaving 18 bases between them. The CDR3 bases are TGCGCCAGCAGCTTGGGGGGGGGCTTTAAGACCGATGAGCAGTTCTTC. Translated: CASSLGGGFKTDEQFF.

This clone was counted between two and nine times. The CDR3 spells CASSIGVGGTEAFF. CDR3 sequence (DNA): TGTGCCAGTAGTATAGGGGTAGGGGGCACTGAAGCTTTCTTT. V gene TRBV19 combines with J gene TRBJ1-1; D might be TRBD1 (6 bases). CDR1 and CDR2 from the germline V gene are LNHDA and SQIVND (reference sequence). Deletions cut 1 base from V and 4 bases from J, with 10 bases between. The CDR3 length is 14 residues.

V gene TRBV7-2 combines with J gene TRBJ2-1; 13 nucleotides line up with TRBD2. The V gene's germline CDR1 is SGHTA and CDR2 FQGNSA. The CDR3 consists of 16 residues. Losses at the gene ends were 4 bases for V and 4 bases for J; bases not matched to a gene: 4. The CDR3 region has the DNA TGTGCCAGCAGCTCACTAGCGGGGGGGCCGTACAATGAGCAGTTCTTC. The encoded protein is CASSSLAGGPYNEQFF.

The rearrangement joins TRBV7-9 to TRBJ1-4; TRBD1 matches at 7 bases. V shed 5 bases, J shed 8 bases, and the junction held 11 bases outside the gene matches. Germline values: CDR1 SEHNR, CDR2 FQNEAQ (reference sequence). This CDR3 is 15 amino acids long. The CDR3 here is CASSLNRDRREKLFF. DNA of the CDR3: TGTGCCAGCAGCCTGAATAGGGACAGAAGAGAAAAACTGTTTTTT. Variable domain in full (rest from reference TRBV7-9 and TRBJ1-4): DTGVSQNPRHKITKRGQNVTFRCDPISEHNRLYWYRQTLGQGPEFLTYFQNEAQLEKSRLLSDRFSAERPKGSFSTLEIQRTEQGDSAMYLCASSLNRDRREKLFFGSGTQLSVL.

The chain combines TRBV9 with TRBJ1-5; D call uncertain. Trimming took off 4 bases at V and 0 bases at J, with 14 bases between the two ends. The CDR3 loop spans 16 amino acids. In germline, CDR1 is SGDLS, CDR2 YYNGEE. CDR3 residues: CASSPEGATSNQPQHF. The CDR3, as DNA: TGTGCCAGCAGCCCAGAGGGCGCTACTAGCAATCAGCCCCAGCATTTT. Supplemented by reference TRBV9 and TRBJ1-5, the full variable domain reads DSGVTQTPKHLITATGQRVTLRCSPRSGDLSVYWYQQSLDQGLQFLIQYYNGEERAKGNILERFSAQQFPDLHSELNLSSLELGDSALYFCASSPEGATSNQPQHFGDGTRLSIL.

The chain uses TRBV7-2 and TRBJ2-5; 13 positions match TRBD2. CDR1 and CDR2 from the germline V gene are SGHTA and FQGNSA. The CDR3 extends over 15 amino acids. J lost 4 bases, V lost 5 bases, and 4 bases had no gene match. In DNA form, the CDR3 reads TGTGCCAGCAGCCCCCGGACTAGCGGGAGAGAGACCCAGTACTTC. It specifies CASSPRTSGRETQYF.